The 26 T cell receptor beta chains in this list originate from one sample, sequenced in a study of cytomegalovirus exposure and HLA in healthy donors. 13 Jbeta primers and 60 Vbeta primers were used for the PCR. Profiling relied on immunoSEQ multiplex PCR, and the TCRdb table lists in-frame clones only, not all of them. Seen here are 35,000 to 55,000 clones, around 72% observed once, and the top ten hold 3.4%. Material for sequencing was PBMCs. These receptors were taken from a young woman in good health and CMV-seronegative.

The V call is TRBV27, the J call TRBJ1-1, with D possibly being TRBD1 (6 bases). The germline V gene has CDR1 MNHEY and CDR2 SMNVEV (reference sequence). V was shortened by 3 bases and J by 4 bases, with 9 bases between the two germline ends. This CDR3 is built from 13 residues. The CDR3 sequence is CASSFRGITEAFF. The CDR3 bases are TGTGCCAGCAGTTTTAGGGGGATCACTGAAGCTTTCTTT.

The rearrangement joins TRBV4-1 to TRBJ1-1, with D possibly being TRBD1 (6 bases). V dropped 0 bases and J dropped 1 base, with 9 bases sitting between them. The CDR3 has 15 amino acids. Germline CDR1 reads MGHRA; CDR2 reads YSYEKL. CDR3 DNA sequence: TGCGCCAGCAGCCAAGAGGGGACAACGAACACTGAAGCTTTCTTT. Protein product: CASSQEGTTNTEAFF.

The chain links TRBV25-1 to TRBJ2-7; TRBD2 is a possible D gene (5 bases). The V end lost 4 bases, the J end lost 2 bases, and 12 bases lay between the germline ends. The germline V gene encodes CDR1 MGHDK and CDR2 SYGVNS. The CDR3 runs 14 residues. CDR3 sequence (DNA): TGTGCCAGCAGTGCCACTAGGGTGCCCTACGAGCAGTACTTC. Translating it yields CASSATRVPYEQYF.

CDR3 nucleotides: TGTGCCTGGAGTGTAAACAACTACTTCGGCCCGTTTAGGAGGTATAGCAATCAGCCCCAGCATTTT. It yields the protein CAWSVNNYFGPFRRYSNQPQHF. The chain couples TRBV30 to TRBJ1-5; D ambiguous. CDR3 length equals 22 residues. Trimming left V 0 bases short and J 0 bases short, with 30 bases between. Per the germline V gene, CDR1 is GTSNPN and CDR2 is SVGIG (reference sequence).

The chain employs TRBV4-1 and TRBJ1-5; 7 positions agree with TRBD1. V was clipped by 4 bases and J by 10 bases; unmatched bases: 16. Germline CDR1 is MGHRA and CDR2 is YSYEKL. This CDR3 has 16 amino acids. The CDR3 loop reads CASSPQPGQATTPQHF. CDR3 coding DNA: TGCGCCAGCAGCCCCCAACCCGGACAGGCGACTACCCCCCAGCATTTT.

The chain employs TRBV5-1 and TRBJ1-1; D remains ambiguous. Germline-derived CDR1 and CDR2 are SGHRS and YFSETQ. CDR3 size: 14 residues. Trimming took 1 base from V and 5 from J, leaving 12 bases between them. CDR3 in DNA: TGCGCCAGCAGCTTGCGCCCTAGAGGGACTGAAGCTTTCTTT. Its protein product is CASSLRPRGTEAFF.

This rearrangement joins TRBV30 to TRBJ1-2; 7 bases map to TRBD1. Trimming removed 4 bases from V and 6 bases from J; junction bases left unmatched: 5. The CDR3 runs to 12 residues. Germline CDR1 and CDR2: GTSNPN and SVGIG (reference sequence). CDR3 sequence reads: CAWTLGGDGYTF. The DNA for the CDR3 is TGTGCCTGGACTTTAGGGGGCGATGGCTACACCTTC.

The V gene is TRBV13, the J gene TRBJ2-1; possibly TRBD2 for D (5 bases). The CDR3 extends over 19 amino acids. With 2 bases removed from V and 5 bases from J, the gap between germline ends came to 25 bases. In germline, CDR1 is PRHDT, CDR2 FYEKMQ (reference sequence). Here the CDR3 DNA reads TGTGCCAGCAGCTTAACTGCCCGAGGTAGAGAGGGAGTTGACAATGAGCAGTTCTTC. Translating it yields CASSLTARGREGVDNEQFF.

CDR3 in DNA: TGTGCCAGCAGTCAAGACAGCCCGCAACTTCTGGGTCCGTCATTCTACGAGCAGTACTTC. This sequence encodes CASSQDSPQLLGPSFYEQYF. The chain carries TRBV27 and TRBJ2-7; D is perhaps TRBD1 (5 bases). The V end lost 5 bases, the J end lost 3 bases, and 32 bases lay between the germline ends. CDR1 is MNHEY, CDR2 SMNVEV, per germline (reference sequence). This CDR3 contains 20 residues.

This chain links TRBV29-1 with TRBJ2-7; TRBD1 matches at 7 bases. The V gene end was trimmed by 5 bases and the J gene end by 5 bases; junction bases not matched to a gene: 9. There are 13 residues in the CDR3. CDR1 is SQVTM, CDR2 ANQGSEA, per germline. CDR3 amino acids: CSVSVDRRNEQYF. CDR3 sequence (DNA): TGCAGCGTTAGTGTGGACAGGAGGAACGAGCAGTACTTC.

The rearrangement uses TRBV6-5 and TRBJ1-1, with 7 bases that match TRBD1. Trimming cost V 8 bases and J 0 bases; bases outside gene matches: 9. Germline V gene sequence: CDR1 MNHEY, CDR2 SVGAGI. The CDR3 spans 15 residues. The CDR3 nucleotides read TGTGCCAGCCGGAGACAGGGTATATTGAACACTGAAGCTTTCTTT. It codes for CASRRQGILNTEAFF.

This clone occurred once. The V and J genes are TRBV28 and TRBJ2-1, with TRBD1 as a possible D gene (5 bases). The V end was cut by 10 bases, the J end by 4 bases, with 11 bases between. CDR1 is MDHEN and CDR2 is SYDVKM in the germline V gene. This CDR3 is built from 12 residues. The CDR3: CATGQIYNEQFF. CDR3 DNA: TGTGCCACTGGACAAATATACAATGAGCAGTTCTTC. The entire variable domain, with the rest obtained from reference TRBV28 and TRBJ2-1, is as follows: DVKVTQSSRYLVKRTGEKVFLECVQDMDHENMFWYRQDPGLGLRLIYFSYDVKMKEKGDIPEGYSVSREKKERFSLILESASTNQTSMYLCATGQIYNEQFFGPGTRLTVL.

V gene TRBV4-1 combines with J gene TRBJ2-7; tentative D call: TRBD2 (5 bases). Trimming took 0 bases from V and 0 from J, leaving 9 bases between them. Germline lookup yields CDR1 MGHRA and CDR2 YSYEKL. CDR3 length: 15 residues. The CDR3 DNA sequence: TGCGCCAGCAGCCAAGAGCCCGGGGTCTCCTACGAGCAGTACTTC. Translating it yields CASSQEPGVSYEQYF.

This sequence joins TRBV19 and TRBJ2-5; 9 positions agree with TRBD1. CDR3 length: 13 residues. J was trimmed by 5 bases and V by 11 bases; bases with no gene match: 9. From germline, CDR1 is LNHDA and CDR2 SQIVND (reference sequence). CDR3 sequence: CAVGQGSQETQYF. CDR3 DNA sequence: TGTGCCGTGGGACAGGGCAGTCAGGAGACCCAGTACTTC.

The chain is built from TRBV6-5 and TRBJ1-2; unclear D gene. Germline V CDR1 and CDR2: MNHEY, SVGAGI. Trimming removed 6 bases at V and 2 bases at J, with 13 bases between. CDR3 size: 14 residues. The CDR3: CASSQTGVNYGYTF. For the CDR3, the DNA is TGTGCCAGCAGCCAAACCGGGGTCAACTATGGCTACACCTTC.

Only one count was recorded for this clone. The chain has TRBV7-8 and TRBJ2-1; 8 nucleotides match TRBD2. The J segment lost 0 bases and the V segment lost 5 bases, leaving 9 bases of the junction unmatched. Germline CDR1 is SGHVS and CDR2 is FQNEAQ. The CDR3 sequence is 17 residues long. Here the CDR3 reads CASSPFTSGSSYNEQFF. As DNA, the CDR3 is TGTGCCAGCAGCCCTTTTACGAGCGGGAGCTCCTACAATGAGCAGTTCTTC.

This chain uses TRBV6-4 with TRBJ1-3; 12 positions match TRBD1. Trimming removed 2 bases from V and 2 bases from J; junction bases left unmatched: 4. From germline, CDR1 is MRHNA and CDR2 SNTAGT. The CDR3 totals 17 residues. The CDR3 DNA sequence: TGTGCCAGCAGTGACGTGGGGGACAGGGGGCCTGGAAACACCATATATTTT. This gives the protein CASSDVGDRGPGNTIYF.

The gene calls are TRBV7-9 and TRBJ1-1; 7 bases line up with TRBD1. V was pared by 6 bases and J by 1 base, with 5 bases of the junction left unmatched. The CDR3 contains 14 residues. The germline V gene has CDR1 SEHNR and CDR2 FQNEAQ (reference sequence). The CDR3 sequence: CASSPGGPNTEAFF. CDR3 in DNA: TGTGCCAGCAGTCCAGGGGGACCGAACACTGAAGCTTTCTTT.

This clone has more than one count but fewer than ten. The chain recombines TRBV5-4 with TRBJ2-7; TRBD1 aligns across 7 bases. CDR3 size: 14 residues. The V gene's germline CDR1 is SGHNT and CDR2 YYREEE (reference sequence). After removal of 0 bases from V and 4 bases from J, the junction contained 4 bases not matched to a gene. CDR3 coding DNA: TGTGCCAGCAGCTTGGAGAGGGGGCCGTACGAGCAGTACTTC. Its translation: CASSLERGPYEQYF. Supplemented by reference TRBV5-4 and TRBJ2-7, the full variable domain reads ETGVTQSPTHLIKTRGQQVTLRCSSQSGHNTVSWYQQALGQGPQFIFQYYREEENGRGNFPPRFSGLQFPNYSSELNVNALELDDSALYLCASSLERGPYEQYFGPGTRLTVT.

The chain recombines TRBV6-1 with TRBJ2-7; D possibly corresponds to TRBD1 (6 bases). The CDR3 length is 16 residues. V gave up 4 bases and J gave up 2 bases, with 18 bases separating them. Per germline, CDR1 MNHNS and CDR2 SASEGT. The CDR3 is CASSVVDGRGTYEQYF. The CDR3 bases are TGTGCCAGCAGTGTTGTAGACGGCAGGGGTACCTACGAGCAGTACTTC.

The rearrangement joins TRBV28 to TRBJ2-1; 7 nucleotides align to TRBD2. Germline values: CDR1 MDHEN, CDR2 SYDVKM. The CDR3 sequence is 14 residues long. V lost 6 bases and J lost 1; bases outside the gene matches: 3. CDR3 loop: CASRPGGSYNEQFF. CDR3 nucleotides: TGTGCCAGCAGGCCGGGGGGATCCTACAATGAGCAGTTCTTC.

This clone was detected a few times. The V gene is TRBV6-5, the J gene TRBJ2-1, with a possible D match to TRBD2 (6 bases). V lost 6 bases to trimming and J lost 6 bases, with 18 bases between them. CDR3 size: 15 residues. Germline CDR1 reads MNHEY; CDR2 reads SVGAGI. The CDR3 spells CASSFSTWEVNEQFF. The CDR3 DNA follows: TGTGCCAGCAGCTTCTCCACGTGGGAGGTCAATGAGCAGTTCTTC.

The chain recombines TRBV29-1 with TRBJ1-5; D not resolved. V dropped 3 bases and J dropped 5 bases, with 11 bases sitting between them. This CDR3 is 13 amino acids long. Germline V CDR1 and CDR2: SQVTM, ANQGSEA. CDR3 coding DNA: TGCAGCGTTGAGGTTGGGGAGGATCAGCCCCAGCATTTT. It is translated as CSVEVGEDQPQHF.

This CDR3 is CSVDQGNTGELFF. CDR3 bases: TGCAGCGTTGATCAGGGGAACACCGGGGAGCTGTTTTTT. The chain carries TRBV29-1 and TRBJ2-2, with D perhaps TRBD1 (5 bases). Trimming took off 3 bases at V and 1 base at J, with 6 bases between the two ends. Looked up from germline, CDR1 is SQVTM and CDR2 is ANQGSEA. The CDR3 consists of 13 residues.

This chain joins TRBV29-1 and TRBJ2-1; the D gene is possibly TRBD2 (6 bases). The CDR3 covers 11 residues. V was clipped by 8 bases and J by 8 bases, with 13 bases between them. The germline V gene has CDR1 SQVTM and CDR2 ANQGSEA. The chain's CDR3 is CSFGREDEQFF. CDR3 in DNA: TGCAGCTTTGGCAGGGAGGATGAGCAGTTCTTC.

There are a few counts of this clone. The CDR3 here is CASSALVERGGNTDTQYF. The CDR3 DNA sequence: TGTGCCAGCAGTGCCCTTGTCGAGCGGGGGGGCAACACAGATACGCAGTATTTT. This chain uses TRBV28 with TRBJ2-3, with 10 bases lining up with TRBD2. The CDR3 totals 18 residues. Germline V gene sequence: CDR1 MDHEN, CDR2 SYDVKM. J gave up 2 bases and V 5 bases, and 13 bases lay outside the gene matches.